The clone carrying this T cell receptor (beta chain) has at least ten counts. The antigen is undetermined. This sample stems from a study of response to subunit inactivated influenza vaccine. The study's findings and limits: Each seasonal influenza vaccination recruits few new T cells, the authors suggested.

TCRdb reprocessed the RT-PCR reads via MiXCR and lists one record per CDR3 protein. Altogether roughly 620,000 distinct CDR3 sequences are present, approximately 10% being singletons, with the ten largest covering approximately 11%. The V gene end was trimmed by 6 bases and the J gene end by 4 bases; junction bases not matched to a gene: 14. The germline CDR1 and CDR2 sequences are SQVTM and ANQGSEA. The CDR3 contains 17 residues. This sample also belongs to another study, concerning T cells expressing NK-cell markers. That source notes: In generating TCR beta cDNA, 5'RACE template switching with UMIs was used. With respect to HCMV, most of the eight sequenced donors were seropositive, and one was seronegative. The same clonotypes also predominated in the CD3+CD56-NKG2C+ fraction of four donors.

The rearrangement links TRBV29-1 to TRBJ2-1; 11 nucleotides line up with TRBD2. The source was PBMCs from blood, collected on the day of vaccination. The TCR comes from a man aged 50-60 years who received an inactivated influenza vaccine. In DNA, the CDR3 is TGCAGCGTCGATATTATCCCAATAGCGGGAGGGTACAATGAGCAGTTCTTC. Translating it yields CSVDIIPIAGGYNEQFF.